Below, 3 T cell receptor beta chains from the same sample are listed, as sequenced in a study of OX40 agonist ivuxolimab in advanced cancers. TCRdb's table, derived via immunoSEQ multiplex PCR, lists solely in-frame clones and lacks some. The table has about 81,000 clones, under 90% seen once; the top ten hold 6% to 8%. The sequenced sample was CD4+ or CD8+ T cells sorted from blood, obtained in a trial of the OX40 agonist ivuxolimab. The source is an adult with an advanced solid tumor such as melanoma, head and neck, liver or kidney cancer.

This chain joins TRBV23-1 and TRBJ2-3, with D unresolved. TRBV23-1 carries the ORF label, with uncertain function. Trimming removed 2 bases from V and 2 bases from J, with 11 bases in between. The CDR3 length is 15 residues. CDR3 bases: TGCGCCAGCAGTCAAAAAAGGCCCCACACAGATACGCAGTATTTT. Translated: CASSQKRPHTDTQYF.

The chain is built from TRBV4-1 and TRBJ2-2; 7 bases are a match to TRBD2. Germline CDR1 MGHRA, CDR2 YSYEKL. There are 20 residues in the CDR3. V gave up 3 bases and J gave up 2 bases; unmatched junction bases: 18. CDR3 in amino acids: CASSQNLRVGPGGNTGELFF. CDR3 coding DNA: TGCGCCAGCAGCCAGAATTTGAGGGTTGGGCCGGGGGGTAACACCGGGGAGCTGTTTTTT.

The chain is built from TRBV7-9 and TRBJ2-1; weak D call: TRBD2 (6 bases). CDR3 length equals 15 residues. Trimming left V 2 bases short and J 7 bases short, with 15 bases between. Germline CDR1 SEHNR, CDR2 FQNEAQ (reference sequence). The CDR3 DNA is TGTGCCAGCAGCTTAATCGGGGGAAATACAAATGAGCAGTTCTTC. The encoded protein is CASSLIGGNTNEQFF.